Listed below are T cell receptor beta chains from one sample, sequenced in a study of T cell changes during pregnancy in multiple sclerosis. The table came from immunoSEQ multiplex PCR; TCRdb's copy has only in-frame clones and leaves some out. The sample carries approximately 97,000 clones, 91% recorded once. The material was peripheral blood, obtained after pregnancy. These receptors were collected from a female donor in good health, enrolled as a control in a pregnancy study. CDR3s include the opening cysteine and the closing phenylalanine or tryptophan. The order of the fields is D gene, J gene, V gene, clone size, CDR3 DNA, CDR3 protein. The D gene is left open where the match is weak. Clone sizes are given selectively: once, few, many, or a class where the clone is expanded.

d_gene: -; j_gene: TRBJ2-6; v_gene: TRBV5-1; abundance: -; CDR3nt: TGCGCCAGCATCCTGACAGGTCCCCTTTCTGGGGCCAACGTCCTGACTTTC; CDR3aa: CASILTGPLSGANVLTF
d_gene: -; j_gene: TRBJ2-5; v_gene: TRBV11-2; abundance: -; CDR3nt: TGTGCCAGCAGCCCTCGAGGGCTCCAAGAGACCCAGTACTTC; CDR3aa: CASSPRGLQETQYF
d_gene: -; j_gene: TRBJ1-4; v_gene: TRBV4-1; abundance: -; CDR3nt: TGCGCCAGCAGCCAAGTACAGGGCCGGGGTGAAAAACTGTTTTTT; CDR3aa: CASSQVQGRGEKLFF
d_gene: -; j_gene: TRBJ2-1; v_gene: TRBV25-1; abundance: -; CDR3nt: TGTGCCAGCTCCACCTCGGGGGTCACCTACAATGAGCAGTTCTTC; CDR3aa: CASSTSGVTYNEQFF
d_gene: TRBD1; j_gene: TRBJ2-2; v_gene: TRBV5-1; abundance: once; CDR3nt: TGCGCCAGCAGAAACACAGGGGAAAACACCGGGGAGCTGTTTTTT; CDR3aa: CASRNTGENTGELFF
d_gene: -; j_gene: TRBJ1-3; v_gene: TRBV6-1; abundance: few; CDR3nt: TGTGCCAGCAGTGAAATCAGCTCTGGAAACACCATATATTTT; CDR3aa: CASSEISSGNTIYF
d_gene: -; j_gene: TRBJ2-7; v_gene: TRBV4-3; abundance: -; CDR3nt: TGCGCCAGCAGCCAAGACCAGGACTACGAGCAGTACTTC; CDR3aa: CASSQDQDYEQYF
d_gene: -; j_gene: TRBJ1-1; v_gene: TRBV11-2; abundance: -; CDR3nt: TGTGCCAGCAGCCCCCTAGAGGCCGGGATCACTGAAGCTTTCTTT; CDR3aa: CASSPLEAGITEAFF
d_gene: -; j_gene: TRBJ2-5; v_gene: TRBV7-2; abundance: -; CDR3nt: TGTGCCAGCAGCTTAGATAGCCAGACCCAGTACTTC; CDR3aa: CASSLDSQTQYF
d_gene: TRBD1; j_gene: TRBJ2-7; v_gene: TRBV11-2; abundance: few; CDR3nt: TGTGCCAGCAGCCGAGGACAGGGCTACGAGCAGTACTTC; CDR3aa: CASSRGQGYEQYF
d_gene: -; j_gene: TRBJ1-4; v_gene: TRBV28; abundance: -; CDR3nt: TGTGCCAGCAGTCTACGACAGGAGACTGAAAAACTGTTTTTT; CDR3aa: CASSLRQETEKLFF
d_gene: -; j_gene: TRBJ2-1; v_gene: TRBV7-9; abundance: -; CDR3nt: TGTGCCAGCAGCTTTACTGGACAGCACAATGAGCAGTTCTTC; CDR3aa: CASSFTGQHNEQFF
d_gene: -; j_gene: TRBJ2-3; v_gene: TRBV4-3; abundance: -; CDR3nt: TGCGCCAGCAGCCCTCGGGTGAGCACAGATACGCAGTATTTT; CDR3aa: CASSPRVSTDTQYF
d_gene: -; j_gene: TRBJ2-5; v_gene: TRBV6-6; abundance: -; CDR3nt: TGTGCCAGCAGTTACCATCAGGGCGGCGAGACCCAGTACTTC; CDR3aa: CASSYHQGGETQYF
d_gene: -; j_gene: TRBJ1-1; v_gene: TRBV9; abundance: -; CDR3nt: TGTGCCAGCAGCGCCCTACAGGGGAACACTGAAGCTTTCTTT; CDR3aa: CASSALQGNTEAFF
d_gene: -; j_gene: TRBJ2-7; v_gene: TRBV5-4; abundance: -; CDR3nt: TGTGCCAGCAGCTTGGTAAGCGAGAATGAGCAGTACTTC; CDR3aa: CASSLVSENEQYF
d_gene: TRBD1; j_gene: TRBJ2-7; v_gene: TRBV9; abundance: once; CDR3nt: TGTGCCAGCAGCGTAGCAGGGACAGGGACCTACGAGCAGTACTTC; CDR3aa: CASSVAGTGTYEQYF
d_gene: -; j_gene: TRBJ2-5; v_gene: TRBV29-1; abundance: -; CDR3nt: TGCAGCGTGGGTTGGCGGGCCCAAGAGACCCAGTACTTC; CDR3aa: CSVGWRAQETQYF
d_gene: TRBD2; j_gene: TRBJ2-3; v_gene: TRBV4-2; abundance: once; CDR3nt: TGTGCCAGCAGCCCGGCCTCGACTAGCGGGGTTACAGATACGCAGTATTTT; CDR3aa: CASSPASTSGVTDTQYF
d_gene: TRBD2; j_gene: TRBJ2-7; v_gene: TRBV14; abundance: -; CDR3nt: TGTGCCAGCAGCCAATTCGCGGGGGGGCCTTACGAGCAGTACTTC; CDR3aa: CASSQFAGGPYEQYF
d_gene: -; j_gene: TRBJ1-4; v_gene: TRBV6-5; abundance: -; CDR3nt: TGTGCCAGCGGGGGGGGGCGGGAAAAACTGTTTTTT; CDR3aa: CASGGGREKLFF
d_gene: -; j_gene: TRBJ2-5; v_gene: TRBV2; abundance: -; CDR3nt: TGTGCCAGCAGCGAAACCAGGTTCCAAGAGACCCAGTACTTC; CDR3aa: CASSETRFQETQYF
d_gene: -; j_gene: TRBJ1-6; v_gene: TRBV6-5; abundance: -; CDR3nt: TGTGCCAGCAGTCTGGACAGCCTGAATTCACCCCTCCACTTT; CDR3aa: CASSLDSLNSPLHF
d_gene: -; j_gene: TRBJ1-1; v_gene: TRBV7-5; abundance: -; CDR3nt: TGTGTCCTTGAGAGGGAGGGCCTCGGCACTGAAGCTTTCTTT; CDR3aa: CVLEREGLGTEAFF
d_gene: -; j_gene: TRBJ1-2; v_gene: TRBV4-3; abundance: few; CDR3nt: TGCGCCAGCAGCCATTTGGGTGGAGGAGGCTACACCTTC; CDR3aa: CASSHLGGGGYTF
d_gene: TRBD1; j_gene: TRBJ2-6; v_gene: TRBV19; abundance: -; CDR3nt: TGTGCCAGTAGTATAGATTCACGGGGGACAGGATTCTCTGGGGCCAACGTCCTGACTTTC; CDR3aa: CASSIDSRGTGFSGANVLTF
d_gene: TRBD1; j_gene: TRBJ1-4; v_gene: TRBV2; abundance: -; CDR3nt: TGTGCCAGCAGTATCTTGGGGACAGAGAATGAAAAACTGTTTTTT; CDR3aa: CASSILGTENEKLFF
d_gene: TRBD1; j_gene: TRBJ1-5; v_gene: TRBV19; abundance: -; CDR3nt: TGTGCCACCGCGGGACAGCTTAGCAATCAGCCCCAGCATTTT; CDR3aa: CATAGQLSNQPQHF
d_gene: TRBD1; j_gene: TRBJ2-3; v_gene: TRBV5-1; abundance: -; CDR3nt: TGCGCCAGCAAGAGGACAGGGGCCACAGATACGCAGTATTTT; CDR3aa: CASKRTGATDTQYF
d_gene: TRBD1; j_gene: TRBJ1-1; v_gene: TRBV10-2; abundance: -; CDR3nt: TGCGCCAGCAGTGAGGCACAATCCGGGACAGGGTATGCCCCTGAAGCTTTCTTT; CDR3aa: CASSEAQSGTGYAPEAFF
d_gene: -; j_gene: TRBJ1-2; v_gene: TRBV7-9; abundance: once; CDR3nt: TGTGCCAGCAGCTTAGGGGCAGACTATGGCTACACCTTC; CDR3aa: CASSLGADYGYTF
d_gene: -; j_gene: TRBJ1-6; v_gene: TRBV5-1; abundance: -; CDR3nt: TGCGCCAGCAGCCCGGAGACTATCAATTCACCCCTCCACTTT; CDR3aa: CASSPETINSPLHF
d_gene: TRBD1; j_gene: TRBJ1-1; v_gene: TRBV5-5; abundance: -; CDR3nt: TGTGCCAGCAGCAACCAACAGGGGTGGAACACTGAAGCTTTCTTT; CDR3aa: CASSNQQGWNTEAFF
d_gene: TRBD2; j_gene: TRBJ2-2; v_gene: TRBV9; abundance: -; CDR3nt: TGTGCCAGCAGCGTAGGGGGGAGGGACACCGGGGAGCTGTTTTTT; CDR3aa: CASSVGGRDTGELFF
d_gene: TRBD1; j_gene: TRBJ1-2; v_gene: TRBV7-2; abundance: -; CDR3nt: TGTGCCAGCAGATCGACAGGGGTGTATGGCTACACCTTC; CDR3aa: CASRSTGVYGYTF